Sequencing of this T cell receptor (beta chain) was carried out in a study of blood T cells in healthy people across ages. The CDR3 sequence is 15 residues long. The V gene end was trimmed by 4 bases and the J gene end by 6 bases; junction bases not matched to a gene: 4. Germline CDR1 reads SGHRS; CDR2 reads YFSETQ. A second about 7 to 11 cycle PCR used barcoded and J-beta primers. Each CDR3 protein is one row after TCRdb ran MiXCR on the 5' RACE reads. The table includes under 1,000,000 distinct CDR3 sequences, around 36% detected once. The TCR was taken from a man younger than 35 in good health. The chain recombines TRBV5-1 with TRBJ2-2, with 12 bases matching TRBD2. The sequencing sample was made of blood. The CDR3 spells CASSPASGGAGELFF. CDR3 DNA: TGCGCCAGCAGCCCGGCTAGCGGGGGGGCCGGGGAGCTGTTTTTT.